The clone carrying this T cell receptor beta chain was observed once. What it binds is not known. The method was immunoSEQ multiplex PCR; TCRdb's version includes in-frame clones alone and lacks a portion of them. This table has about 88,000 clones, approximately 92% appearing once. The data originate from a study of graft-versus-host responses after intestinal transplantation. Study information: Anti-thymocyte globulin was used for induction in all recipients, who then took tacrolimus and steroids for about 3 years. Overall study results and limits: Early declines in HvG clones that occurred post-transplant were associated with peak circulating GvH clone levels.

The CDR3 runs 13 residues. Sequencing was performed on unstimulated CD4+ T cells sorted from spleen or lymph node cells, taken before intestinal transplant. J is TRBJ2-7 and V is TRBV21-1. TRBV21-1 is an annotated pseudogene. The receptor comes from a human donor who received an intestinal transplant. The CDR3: CASTTCRVYEQYF. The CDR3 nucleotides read TGTGCCAGCACCACTTGTAGGGTCTACGAGCAGTACTTC.